A selection of T cell receptor beta chains follows, all from one sample in a study of blood T cell repertoires in COVID-19. Generated by immunoSEQ multiplex PCR, the TCRdb table keeps only in-frame clones and is missing some. The repertoire holds roughly 250,000 clones, with about 91% as singletons. Sequences were obtained from PBMCs or T cells enriched from blood (not recorded which). All receptors come from a human donor in a cohort exposed to, infected with or recovered from COVID-19 (not recorded which). The donor label of this sample is uncertain. Both conserved end residues are part of each CDR3. D genes are given only for firm matches. Clone size is given for some rows only: seen once, a few or many times, or a class if the clone is expanded.

J gene,clone size,D gene,V gene,CDR3 DNA,CDR3 protein
TRBJ1-1,NA,NA,TRBV5-4,TGTGCCAGCAGCTTAGGTCGGGCGGGGAACACTGAAGCTTTCTTT,CASSLGRAGNTEAFF
TRBJ2-3,many,NA,TRBV5-1,TGCGCCAGCAGCTTATTACTAAGCACAGATACGCAGTATTTT,CASSLLLSTDTQYF
TRBJ2-5,NA,NA,TRBV29-1,TGCAGCGTTGCCTCAGGGTTGGAGACCCAGTACTTC,CSVASGLETQYF
TRBJ2-4,NA,NA,TRBV7-6,TGTGCCAGCAGCTCCGGCACAGGGACATCAGGATACATTCAGTACTTC,CASSSGTGTSGYIQYF
TRBJ2-3,NA,TRBD2,TRBV7-6,TGTGCCAGCAGCAAGAGGCTAGCGGGGCTCACAGATACGCAGTATTTT,CASSKRLAGLTDTQYF
TRBJ1-2,NA,NA,TRBV20-1,TGCAGTGCTCCGAACAGGGTTGGCTACACCTTC,CSAPNRVGYTF
TRBJ1-2,NA,NA,TRBV19,TGTGCCAGTAGTTCCTGGACTGGGGGGAAAGGCTACACCTTC,CASSSWTGGKGYTF
TRBJ1-5,NA,NA,TRBV27,TGTGCCAGCAGATTGACATTCCGTCAGCCCCAGCATTTT,CASRLTFRQPQHF
TRBJ1-2,NA,TRBD1,TRBV4-1,TGCGCCAGCAGCCAAGACTACAGGGGCTCGATAGGCTACACCTTC,CASSQDYRGSIGYTF
TRBJ1-5,NA,TRBD1,TRBV7-8,TGTGCCAGCAGCCGGGACAGTCTTCTTAGCAATCAGCCCCAGCATTTT,CASSRDSLLSNQPQHF
TRBJ2-7,NA,NA,TRBV7-6,TGTGCCAGCAGCTTAGAGGGGGAGCCTTCAATTTTTTACGAGCAGTACTTC,CASSLEGEPSIFYEQYF
TRBJ1-1,NA,NA,TRBV21-1,TGTGCCAGCAGCAAATTTGGGGTCGGGGGGCGGCCTGAAGCTTTCTTT,CASSKFGVGGRPEAFF
TRBJ2-6,NA,TRBD1,TRBV6-4,TGTGCCAGCAGACTAACCCCGGGACAGGGCTCCTCTGGGGCCAACGTCCTGACTTTC,CASRLTPGQGSSGANVLTF
TRBJ1-2,once,NA,TRBV4-1,TGCGCCAGCAGCGCACCGGGGGGAATAAGCTATAACTATGGCTACACCTTC,CASSAPGGISYNYGYTF
TRBJ2-7,NA,TRBD2,TRBV2,TGTGCCAGCAGTCCCACTTCGGGGGGTTACGAGCAGTACTTC,CASSPTSGGYEQYF
TRBJ2-3,NA,TRBD1,TRBV7-2,TGTGCCAGCAGCCCAACGGGACAGGGCGCAGATACGCAGTATTTT,CASSPTGQGADTQYF
TRBJ1-2,once,TRBD1,TRBV19,TGTGCCAGTAGTACAAACAGGGGAATGGACTATGGCTACACCTTC,CASSTNRGMDYGYTF
TRBJ2-7,NA,TRBD1,TRBV11-2,TGTGCCAGCAGTCGCCAACCAGGGGGACCGGGCGAGCAGTACTTC,CASSRQPGGPGEQYF
TRBJ1-1,NA,NA,TRBV6-5,TGTGCCAGCAGTTATCAGGGAAAGGAGGGAGCTTTCTTT,CASSYQGKEGAFF
TRBJ2-5,NA,TRBD2,TRBV7-3,TGTGCCAGCAGCTTATCCCTGGCGTCGGGACTAGCGGGGGGGCAAGAGACCCAGTACTTC,CASSLSLASGLAGGQETQYF
TRBJ2-1,few,NA,TRBV24-1,TGTGCCACCAGTGACCCGGGGGGCGGGGGACCCATAAGCTCCTACAATGAGCAGTTCTTC,CATSDPGGGGPISSYNEQFF
TRBJ2-3,once,NA,TRBV7-9,TGTGCCAGCAGCCCAACGGGGAGGGGGACAGATACGCAGTATTTT,CASSPTGRGTDTQYF
TRBJ2-7,NA,TRBD2,TRBV3-1/TRBV3-2,TGTGCCAGCAGCCAAGATGCTAGCGGGCGGTCGTTCGAGCAGTACTTC,CASSQDASGRSFEQYF
TRBJ2-7,NA,TRBD2,TRBV7-2,TGTGCCAGCAGCTTTCCCCGAGGGACTAGCGGGGGGACACCCTACGAGCAGTACTTC,CASSFPRGTSGGTPYEQYF
TRBJ2-7,NA,NA,TRBV7-6,TGTGCCAGCAGCTTAGGATGGGACTCGTCCTACGAGCAGTACTTC,CASSLGWDSSYEQYF
TRBJ1-5,NA,NA,TRBV4-1,TGCGCCAGCAGCCAAGTTATTACAGGGTTGTCTGGTCAGCCCCAGCATTTT,CASSQVITGLSGQPQHF
TRBJ1-1,NA,NA,TRBV10-2,TGCGCCAGCAGTGAGCGGGGAACGACTGAAGCTTTCTTT,CASSERGTTEAFF
TRBJ2-5,NA,NA,TRBV7-8,TGTGCCAGCAGCTTGACAGGCGGAGAGACCCAGTACTTC,CASSLTGGETQYF
TRBJ2-5,NA,NA,TRBV4-1,TGCGCCAGCAGCCCAGAACCCGTCCTCCGGGAGACCCAGTACTTC,CASSPEPVLRETQYF
TRBJ2-3,NA,NA,TRBV30,TGTGCCTGGAGTTCTTGGACAGCTGAAGATACGCAGTATTTT,CAWSSWTAEDTQYF
TRBJ2-1,NA,NA,TRBV5-4,TGTGCCAGCAGCTTGAATCCGATACCCAAACCCAGTCCAATCTTC,CASSLNPIPKPSPIF
TRBJ1-1,NA,NA,TRBV3-1/TRBV3-2,TGTGCCAGCAGCCAAGTGATGACCCGGGATGAAGCTTTCTTT,CASSQVMTRDEAFF
TRBJ2-1,NA,NA,TRBV7-7,TGTGCCAGCAGCCCAGGGGTCCACAATGAGCAGTTCTTC,CASSPGVHNEQFF
TRBJ1-1,once,TRBD1,TRBV29-1,TGCAGCGCGCGGGTCCGGACAGGGGGTTATTTT,CSARVRTGGYF
TRBJ2-7,NA,TRBD2,TRBV5-4,TGTGCCAGCAGCTTTGGGGGGGGGTACGAGCAGTACTTC,CASSFGGGYEQYF
TRBJ2-7,NA,TRBD2,TRBV2,TGTGCCAGCAGTCTCCCGGGGACTAGCGGTGTCGAGCAGTACTTC,CASSLPGTSGVEQYF
TRBJ2-7,NA,NA,TRBV18,TGTGCCAGCTCACCGGGACACAAGTACGAGCAGTACTTC,CASSPGHKYEQYF
TRBJ1-2,NA,TRBD1,TRBV12-3/TRBV12-4,TGTGCCAGCAGTGTACGACAGGGTTTTGGCTACACCTTC,CASSVRQGFGYTF
TRBJ2-1,NA,TRBD2,TRBV10-3,TGTGCCGTCGCAGCGGGAGTTTACAATGAGCAGTTCTTC,CAVAAGVYNEQFF
TRBJ1-2,NA,NA,TRBV23-1,TGCGCCAGCAGTCAATCAGAGGCTCCGGGAAGCTATGGCTACACCTTC,CASSQSEAPGSYGYTF
TRBJ1-1,NA,NA,TRBV6-5,TGTGCCAGCAGTTACGAGCTGGCGGGCACTGAAGCTTTCTTT,CASSYELAGTEAFF
TRBJ1-1,NA,NA,TRBV6-5,TGTGCCAGCAGTTTGGGACTGATTTTGGCCACTGAAGCTTTCTTT,CASSLGLILATEAFF
TRBJ2-3,few,NA,TRBV7-9,TGTGCCAGCAGTCCCCGGGGGATGGCAGATACGCAGTATTTT,CASSPRGMADTQYF
TRBJ2-5,NA,NA,TRBV29-1,TGCAGCGTTCAGACCGGGGAGGAGACCCAGTACTTC,CSVQTGEETQYF
TRBJ2-3,NA,TRBD2,TRBV25-1,TGTGCCAGCAGTGAATCTGGGAGGGGCCTCACAGATACGCAGTATTTT,CASSESGRGLTDTQYF
TRBJ1-6,NA,TRBD1,TRBV5-1,TGCGCCAGCAGCTTGTACTCAGGGGGTGTTACCCCCCTCCACTTT,CASSLYSGGVTPLHF
TRBJ2-5,NA,TRBD1,TRBV2,TGTGCCAGCAGTGAGTGGACAGGGCGAGCCGGCCAGTACTTC,CASSEWTGRAGQYF
TRBJ2-2,few,NA,TRBV2,TGTGCCAGCACTTACCTATCCTACACCGGGGAGCTGTTTTTT,CASTYLSYTGELFF
TRBJ2-7,NA,TRBD1,TRBV24-1,TGTGCCACCAGTGAGGGGACAGGGAGCTACGAGCAGTACTTC,CATSEGTGSYEQYF
TRBJ1-1,NA,NA,TRBV5-4,TGTGCCAGCAGCTTGGGAGGGGGCACTGAAGCTTTCTTT,CASSLGGGTEAFF
TRBJ1-4,NA,NA,TRBV5-4,TGTGCCAGCGGCGGGGGCTTAAATGAAAAACTGTTTTTT,CASGGGLNEKLFF
TRBJ1-2,NA,NA,TRBV6-1,TGTGCCAGCAGTGAAAGGGGGGGATTTAGCTATGGCTACACCTTC,CASSERGGFSYGYTF
TRBJ2-3,NA,NA,TRBV5-4,TGTGCCAGCAGCTTGGGTCTAGCGCGGGCGGATACGCAGTATTTT,CASSLGLARADTQYF